A selection of T cell receptor beta chains follows, all from one sample in a study of T-cell reconstitution after alpha-beta-depleted transplantation in children. TCRdb recomputed calls from the PCR reads with MiXCR, one row per CDR3 protein. The data hold hundreds of thousands of distinct CDR3 sequences, with roughly 17% observed a single time. The sequencing used PBMCs from the stem cell graft donor, collected from the stem cell graft. Receptors were obtained from a human donor who donated a stem cell graft to a child with acute myeloid leukemia. Each CDR3 is given with its conserved first and last residue. Each record gives: J gene, clone size, V gene, CDR3 protein. Rows may omit the clone size; those that give it use once, few, many or a size class.

TRBJ2-7,few,TRBV27,CASSFMGGTSYEQYF
TRBJ1-1,.,TRBV4-3,CASSQSLGPNTEAFF
TRBJ2-1,.,TRBV30,CAWSRDSYNEQFF
TRBJ1-1,many,TRBV29-1,CSVGTSNTEAFF
TRBJ2-1,.,TRBV7-9,CASRHALQGLSYNEQFF
TRBJ1-1,.,TRBV11-2,CASSLGLSPEAFF
TRBJ1-2,many,TRBV20-1,CSAREETGVIRGYTF
TRBJ2-3,many,TRBV20-1,CSARTRSGGGTDTQYF
TRBJ1-4,many,TRBV5-5,CASSSAADRGYGEKLFF
TRBJ1-2,few,TRBV4-3,CASSQTPGQGARGYTF
TRBJ1-4,many,TRBV20-1,CSARDEGAGEKLFF
TRBJ1-6,.,TRBV5-1,CASSLRSPGAGDNSPLHF
TRBJ2-2,.,TRBV24-1,CATSARLAVNTGELFF
TRBJ1-6,.,TRBV5-6,CASSYRTAPYNSPLHF
TRBJ2-6,.,TRBV5-1,CASRPGTVSGANVLTF
TRBJ1-5,many,TRBV7-2,CASSLGVSQPQHF
TRBJ2-7,many,TRBV7-2,CASSSGTGGLYEQYF
TRBJ2-3,many,TRBV29-1,CSVWTSGGGWKDTQYF
TRBJ1-2,.,TRBV5-1,CASSLSGQPNYGYTF
TRBJ2-5,few,TRBV7-6,CASSLSGLAVEETQYF
TRBJ1-5,many,TRBV20-1,CSATRTGGGNQPQHF
TRBJ1-6,few,TRBV11-2,CASSLEGTYSYNSPLHF
TRBJ1-5,many,TRBV6-5,CASSFLTGNQPQHF
TRBJ2-4,.,TRBV11-2,CASSPLRTENIQYF
TRBJ1-5,many,TRBV20-1,CSALDRDSNQPQHF